Each of the 30 T cell receptor beta chains below was sequenced from the same sample in a study of blood T cell repertoires in COVID-19. Sequencing used immunoSEQ multiplex PCR; TCRdb keeps in-frame clones, though not all of them. The sample lists 60,000 to 75,000 clones; approximately 90% were seen once. The sample comprised peripheral blood. The receptor source for this set is a woman aged 45 to 65 with COVID-19, enrolled during active disease.

The chain recombines TRBV3-1 (or the pseudogene TRBV3-2) with TRBJ2-5, with D maybe TRBD1 (5 bases). The V end was cut by 8 bases, the J end by 5 bases, with 24 bases between. Per germline, CDR1 LGHDT and CDR2 YNNKEL (reference sequence). There are 16 residues in the CDR3. The CDR3 region has the DNA TGTGCCAGCTCCCTCAGGGTAGGGGCCGTGGGGGAGACCCAGTACTTC. Its translation: CASSLRVGAVGETQYF.

The genes are TRBV6-6 and TRBJ1-5, with D maybe TRBD1 (5 bases). Germline V CDR1 and CDR2: MNHNY, SVGAGI (reference sequence). V gave up 3 bases and J gave up 2 bases, with 8 bases separating them. The CDR3 contains 14 residues. CDR3 amino acids: CASSYQGGNQPQHF. The CDR3, as DNA: TGTGCCAGCAGTTATCAAGGGGGCAATCAGCCCCAGCATTTT.

The chain uses TRBV3-1 (or the pseudogene TRBV3-2) and TRBJ2-1; 7 bases align to TRBD2. This CDR3 has 13 residues. V lost 4 bases, J lost 7 bases, and 4 bases stayed unmatched. CDR1 and CDR2 from the germline V gene are LGHDT and YNNKEL (reference sequence). CDR3 DNA: TGTGCCAGCAGCCGTTCTAGCGGAAATGAGCAGTTCTTC. Translated: CASSRSSGNEQFF.

The V and J genes are TRBV30 and TRBJ2-2, with 9 bases fitting TRBD2. Germline CDR1 and CDR2: GTSNPN and SVGIG (reference sequence). V dropped 3 bases and J dropped 8; count of bases not matched to a gene: 7. This CDR3 spans 14 amino acids. The CDR3 loop is CAWRASGIRGELFF. CDR3 in DNA: TGTGCCTGGAGGGCTAGCGGGATACGGGGGGAGCTGTTTTTT. The whole variable domain, remainder taken from reference TRBV30 and TRBJ2-2, is SQTIHQWPATLVQPVGSPLSLECTVEGTSNPNLYWYRQAAGRGLQLLFYSVGIGQISSEVPQNLSASRPQDRQFILSSKKLLLSDSGFYLCAWRASGIRGELFFGEGSRLTVL.

This clone was observed a handful of times. Here the CDR3 reads CASSQDQRFPQHF. CDR3 sequence (DNA): TGCGCCAGCAGCCAAGATCAGAGGTTCCCCCAGCATTTT. The gene calls are TRBV4-1 and TRBJ1-5; the D is unclear. Germline loops: CDR1 MGHRA, CDR2 YSYEKL. V was shortened by 0 bases and J by 10 bases, with 10 bases between the two germline ends. The CDR3 has 13 amino acids.

This chain uses TRBV6-5 with TRBJ2-5; D remains ambiguous. The CDR3 is made up of 14 amino acids. CDR1 and CDR2 (germline): MNHEY, SVGAGI. V was pared by 0 bases and J by 5 bases, with 10 bases between. The CDR3 DNA follows: TGTGCCAGCAGTTACTCGGCCTGGGCCGAGACCCAGTACTTC. Translating it yields CASSYSAWAETQYF.

The chain uses TRBV28 and TRBJ2-1; 13 nucleotides match TRBD2. V lost 3 bases, J lost 5 bases, and 7 bases stayed unmatched. CDR3 length: 17 amino acids. From germline, CDR1 is MDHEN and CDR2 SYDVKM. In DNA, the CDR3 is TGTGCCAGCAGTTTCTTACCGGGACTAGCGGGAAACAATGAGCAGTTCTTC. Its protein product is CASSFLPGLAGNNEQFF.

V and J are TRBV9 and TRBJ2-3; 8 nucleotides agree with TRBD1. Germline trimming cut 5 bases from V and 3 bases from J; bases unmatched to any gene: 8. CDR1 is SGDLS, CDR2 YYNGEE, per germline. The CDR3 length is 15 residues. The CDR3: CASSRQGSETDTQYF. The CDR3, as DNA: TGTGCCAGCAGTAGACAGGGGTCAGAGACAGATACGCAGTATTTT.

This clone came up once. This rearrangement joins TRBV4-1 to TRBJ2-2, with 7 bases aligning to TRBD1. With V trimmed by 0 bases and J by 0 bases, 7 bases remained unmatched. From germline, CDR1 is MGHRA and CDR2 YSYEKL. The CDR3 totals 18 residues. CDR3 coding DNA: TGCGCCAGCAGCCAAGAGATGCGGCAGGGGGCGAACACCGGGGAGCTGTTTTTT. Protein sequence: CASSQEMRQGANTGELFF.

The chain is built from TRBV4-2 and TRBJ1-1, with D possibly TRBD1 on 5 matching bases. CDR1 is LGHNA and CDR2 is YNFKEQ in the germline V gene. The germline V and J ends were trimmed by 3 bases and 1 base, with 9 bases remaining between them. The CDR3 has 14 amino acids. The CDR3, as DNA: TGTGCCAGCAGCCAGGGGGGTGGGAACACTGAAGCTTTCTTT. Amino acids: CASSQGGGNTEAFF.

The chain has TRBV30 and TRBJ2-5, with 7 bases aligning to TRBD1. The CDR3 extends over 16 amino acids. Germline V gene lookup returns CDR1 GTSNPN and CDR2 SVGIG (reference sequence). J gave up 3 bases and V 0 bases, and 10 bases lay outside the gene matches. The CDR3 DNA is TGTGCCTGGAGTGTACGGGACAGCCCCCCAAAAGAGACCCAGTACTTC. Residues: CAWSVRDSPPKETQYF.

The gene calls are TRBV7-2 and TRBJ2-3; a weak D match, TRBD2 (6 bases). Germline-derived CDR1 and CDR2 are SGHTA and FQGNSA. The germline V and J ends were trimmed by 3 bases and 6 bases, with 10 bases remaining between them. This CDR3 is 13 amino acids long. The CDR3 here is CASSFEGRDTQYF. The CDR3, as DNA: TGTGCCAGCAGCTTTGAGGGGAGGGATACGCAGTATTTT.

This clone was seen a single time. The chain employs TRBV7-2 and TRBJ1-2; D is uncertain. V gave up 3 bases and J gave up 2 bases, with 7 bases separating them. Per germline, CDR1 SGHTA and CDR2 FQGNSA. CDR3 length: 13 amino acids. The chain's CDR3 is CASSFGGNYGYTF. The CDR3 DNA reads as TGTGCCAGCAGCTTTGGCGGGAACTATGGCTACACCTTC.

V is TRBV19 and J is TRBJ2-2, with D possibly matching TRBD2 (5 bases). Germline CDR1 is LNHDA and CDR2 is SQIVND (reference sequence). V shed 5 bases and J shed 4 bases, with 14 bases lying between them. The CDR3 sequence is 15 residues long. The CDR3 DNA reads as TGTGCCAGTAGTCAATACAAAGGGAGCACCGGGGAGCTGTTTTTT. Protein sequence: CASSQYKGSTGELFF.

The chain carries TRBV5-5 and TRBJ2-3; no clear D gene. The germline V and J ends were trimmed by 4 bases and 1 base, with 16 bases remaining between them. Germline CDR1 is SGHKS and CDR2 is YYEKEE (reference sequence). The CDR3 is 16 residues long. CDR3 sequence (DNA): TGTGCCAGCAGCCCGTCCCCGGGTTTCCGCACAGATACGCAGTATTTT. This sequence encodes CASSPSPGFRTDTQYF.

The CDR3 protein is CASSFMGRGPPDTQYF. In DNA, the CDR3 is TGTGCCAGCAGCTTCATGGGGAGAGGGCCCCCGGATACGCAGTATTTT. The chain links TRBV11-2 to TRBJ2-3, with D tentatively TRBD2 (5 bases). Germline loops: CDR1 SGHAT, CDR2 FQNNGV. Trimming stripped 3 bases from V and 6 bases from J, with 19 bases between. The length of the CDR3 is 16 residues.

The chain recombines TRBV27 with TRBJ2-7; 12 nucleotides match TRBD2. The CDR3 totals 15 residues. The germline CDR1 and CDR2 sequences are MNHEY and SMNVEV (reference sequence). The V and J ends lost 6 bases and 2 bases, in that order; junction bases with no gene match: 5. CDR3 region: CASRLTSGSAYEQYF. CDR3 in DNA: TGTGCCAGCAGGTTGACTAGCGGGAGCGCCTACGAGCAGTACTTC.

V usage is TRBV10-3 and J usage is TRBJ1-3, with 9 bases matching TRBD1. Germline CDR1 and CDR2: ENHRY and SYGVKD. This CDR3 has 18 amino acids. The J segment lost 0 bases and the V segment lost 6 bases, leaving 12 bases of the junction unmatched. The CDR3 is CAIRGIGRDRDSGNTIYF. The CDR3 coding sequence is TGTGCCATCAGGGGCATAGGCCGGGACAGGGACTCTGGAAACACCATATATTTT.

This clone appeared once. This chain links TRBV27 with TRBJ2-3, with TRBD1 identical over 9 bases. The CDR3 runs to 12 residues. Unmatched junction bases numbered 0, after V lost 8 bases and J lost 3 bases. Germline-derived CDR1 and CDR2 are MNHEY and SMNVEV (reference sequence). Here the CDR3 reads CASGQGTDTQYF. CDR3 nucleotides: TGTGCCAGCGGACAGGGGACAGATACGCAGTATTTT.

V usage is TRBV18 and J usage is TRBJ1-5; TRBD1 matches at 9 bases. Trimming removed 2 bases from V and 6 bases from J; junction bases left unmatched: 8. The germline V gene encodes CDR1 KGHSH and CDR2 LQKENI. This CDR3 comprises 16 residues. This CDR3 reads CASSPADRGKSQPQHF. CDR3 DNA sequence: TGTGCCAGCTCACCAGCGGACAGGGGAAAGTCTCAGCCCCAGCATTTT. The complete variable domain, with remaining parts taken from reference TRBV18 and TRBJ1-5, reads NAGVMQNPRHLVRRRGQEARLRCSPMKGHSHVYWYRQLPEEGLKFMVYLQKENIIDESGMPKERFSAEFPKEGPSILRIQQVVRGDSAAYFCASSPADRGKSQPQHFGDGTRLSIL.

The CDR3 coding sequence is TGTGCCAGCAGTTTAGCGGGAGACTTTACCGGGGAGCTGTTTTTT. This gives the protein CASSLAGDFTGELFF. The chain joins TRBV28 to TRBJ2-2; 7 bases match TRBD2. The trim removed 2 bases at V and 5 bases at J, leaving 5 bases unmatched. Germline V gene sequence: CDR1 MDHEN, CDR2 SYDVKM. The CDR3 runs 15 residues.

This clone has only a few counts. Other DNA sequences of this sample code for an identical CDR3. The chain recombines TRBV7-3 with TRBJ2-2; D unclear. The CDR3 covers 13 residues. V dropped 2 bases and J dropped 5 bases, with 6 bases sitting between them. CDR1 and CDR2 from the germline V gene are SGHTA and FQGTGA. The CDR3 sequence: CASSLGGTGELFF. CDR3 sequence (DNA): TGTGCCAGCAGCTTAGGCGGAACCGGGGAGCTGTTTTTT.

The gene calls are TRBV2 and TRBJ2-2; the match to TRBD1 covers 8 bases. The CDR3 extends over 14 amino acids. With 7 bases clipped from V and 3 bases from J, the junction kept 4 bases outside the gene matches. From germline, CDR1 is SNHLY and CDR2 FYNNEI. CDR3 nucleotide sequence: TGTGCCAGCAACGGCAGGGGGCACACCGGGGAGCTGTTTTTT. Protein product: CASNGRGHTGELFF.

The chain employs TRBV16 and TRBJ2-7, with D unclear. Trimming cost V 5 bases and J 4 bases, with 9 bases left between them. The CDR3 sequence is 12 residues long. Germline V gene data show CDR1 as KGHSY and CDR2 as FQNENV. CDR3 protein: CASSGKLYEQYF. CDR3 in DNA: TGTGCCAGCAGCGGTAAACTATACGAGCAGTACTTC.

The gene calls are TRBV29-1 and TRBJ1-1; D gene unclear. Germline V CDR1 and CDR2: SQVTM, ANQGSEA. Trimming shortened V by 4 bases and J by 7 bases, and 7 bases separated the two germline ends. The length of the CDR3 is 10 residues. In DNA, the CDR3 is TGCAGCGTTGCCCAGATTGAAGCTTTCTTT. Translating it yields CSVAQIEAFF.

This clone was seen only a few times. This chain links TRBV18 with TRBJ2-1, with 10 positions matching TRBD1. CDR3 length equals 15 residues. V shed 6 bases and J 5 bases; nucleotides not matched to a gene: 7. Germline V CDR1 and CDR2: KGHSH, LQKENI. CDR3 in amino acids: CASSPGTGANNEQFF. CDR3 in DNA: TGTGCCAGCTCGCCCGGGACAGGGGCTAACAATGAGCAGTTCTTC.

The rearrangement uses TRBV19 and TRBJ1-5; D ambiguous. This CDR3 contains 18 residues. CDR1 and CDR2 from the germline V gene are LNHDA and SQIVND (reference sequence). Trimming took off 5 bases at V and 1 base at J, with 21 bases between the two ends. CDR3 loop: CASSPRSGIGSSNQPQHF. In DNA form, the CDR3 reads TGTGCCAGTAGTCCCCGGTCGGGTATTGGGTCCAGCAATCAGCCCCAGCATTTT. The full variable domain, its missing parts supplied by reference TRBV19 and TRBJ1-5, is DGGITQSPKYLFRKEGQNVTLSCEQNLNHDAMYWYRQDPGQGLRLIYYSQIVNDFQKGDIAEGYSVSREKKESFPLTVTSAQKNPTAFYLCASSPRSGIGSSNQPQHFGDGTRLSIL.

This chain uses TRBV18 with TRBJ2-1, with 14 bases aligning to TRBD2. With V trimmed by 6 bases and J by 5 bases, 6 bases remained unmatched. Germline V CDR1 and CDR2: KGHSH, LQKENI. CDR3 size: 16 residues. The CDR3 sequence: CASSGTSGSFHNEQFF. Written as DNA, the CDR3 is TGTGCCAGCTCCGGGACTAGCGGGAGTTTCCACAATGAGCAGTTCTTC.

CDR3 amino acids: CASSPDRLFGEQYF. For the CDR3, the DNA is TGTGCCAGCAGTCCCGACAGGCTTTTTGGCGAGCAGTACTTC. The chain recombines TRBV6-2 or TRBV6-3 with TRBJ2-7; D might be TRBD1 (6 bases). The CDR3 is 14 residues long. V shed 5 bases and J shed 6 bases, with 17 bases lying between them. The germline V gene encodes CDR1 MNHEY and CDR2 SVGEGT.

The gene calls are TRBV5-1 and TRBJ2-3; 7 bases are a match to TRBD2. Losses at the gene ends were 7 bases for V and 6 bases for J; bases not matched to a gene: 11. CDR1 and CDR2 from the germline V gene are SGHRS and YFSETQ. The CDR3 has 14 amino acids. CDR3 bases: TGCGCCAGCGGGAGGGACCCAAAGGGGGATACGCAGTATTTT. Translating it yields CASGRDPKGDTQYF.